These T cell receptor beta chains were read from a single sample in a study of blood T cell repertoires in COVID-19. Data came from immunoSEQ multiplex PCR; TCRdb stores just in-frame clones and leaves some out. Of about 32,000 clones in the sample, 88% were seen once. The specimen sequenced was peripheral blood. The receptors stem from a woman aged 70-85 years with active COVID-19. Each CDR3 is given with its conserved first and last residue. The D gene is left open where the match is weak. Some rows have no size entry. The others give once, few or many, or a class for an expanded clone.

v_call	clone_size	d_call	j_call	cdr3_nt	cdr3_aa
TRBV6-5	.	TRBD1	TRBJ2-7	TGTGCCAGCAGTCCGGGACAGGGGTCCGAGCAGTACTTC	CASSPGQGSEQYF
TRBV7-2	.	.	TRBJ2-2	TGTGCCAGCAGCCCAGTAGGAGGAACCGGGGAGCTGTTTTTT	CASSPVGGTGELFF
TRBV7-2	.	TRBD1	TRBJ1-2	TGTGCCAGCAGCCTAGACAGGGGGCTGGACTATGGCTACACCTTC	CASSLDRGLDYGYTF
TRBV14	.	TRBD2	TRBJ2-1	TGTGCCAGCAGCTCATGGGGCCGGGGGGGACACAATGAGCAGTTCTTC	CASSSWGRGGHNEQFF
TRBV27	.	.	TRBJ2-6	TGTGCCAGCGGGGGCGCTGGGGCCAACGTCCTGACTTTC	CASGGAGANVLTF
TRBV5-1	.	TRBD2	TRBJ2-7	TGCGCCAGCAGCGTACGGGGGGGCTCGGGAGAGCAGTACTTC	CASSVRGGSGEQYF
TRBV9	.	TRBD2	TRBJ2-3	TGTGCCAGCAGCGTTGGGACTAGCGGGGCCACAGATACGCAGTATTTT	CASSVGTSGATDTQYF
TRBV5-1	once	.	TRBJ1-1	TGCGCCAGCAGCTTGGCCACCGGAGGGGCGGTCGGTGAAGCTTTCTTT	CASSLATGGAVGEAFF
TRBV11-3	.	.	TRBJ1-1	TGTGCCAGCAGCTTAGAGGAGGACACTGAAGCTTTCTTT	CASSLEEDTEAFF
TRBV19	.	.	TRBJ2-5	TGTGCCAGTAGTCCTACGACTAGGTCAGAGACCCAGTACTTC	CASSPTTRSETQYF
TRBV29-1	.	TRBD2	TRBJ2-7	TGCAGCGTTCTGACTAGCGGTGCCTACGAGCAGTACTTC	CSVLTSGAYEQYF
TRBV6-1	few	TRBD1	TRBJ1-2	TGTGCCAGCAGTGAACTCGGACAGGGAAGCTATGGCTACACCTTC	CASSELGQGSYGYTF
TRBV29-1	.	.	TRBJ1-2	TGCAGCGCCGTCAACTTCAGGGAAAGGAACGGCTACACCTTC	CSAVNFRERNGYTF
TRBV7-9	.	TRBD2	TRBJ2-1	TGTGCCAGCAGCTCTAGGGGACTAGCGGGGGAGTTCAATGAGCAGTTCTTC	CASSSRGLAGEFNEQFF
TRBV30	.	.	TRBJ2-3	TGTGCCTGGAGTGTAGGGGGTGCGGGAGATACGCAGTATTTT	CAWSVGGAGDTQYF
TRBV7-8	few	TRBD1	TRBJ1-2	TGTGCCAGCAGCCGGGACAGGGATGGCAGTGGCTACACCTTC	CASSRDRDGSGYTF
TRBV6-6	.	.	TRBJ2-2	TGTGCCAGCAGTCCTTCGGGGGAGCTGTTTTTT	CASSPSGELFF
TRBV9	.	TRBD2	TRBJ2-1	TGTGCCAGCAGCGCTACTAGCGGGGGTTATCATGAGCAGTTCTTC	CASSATSGGYHEQFF
TRBV5-6	.	TRBD1	TRBJ1-1	TGTGCCAGCAGCTGGGACAGGGCTTTGGACACTGAAGCTTTCTTT	CASSWDRALDTEAFF
TRBV19	few	.	TRBJ1-6	TGTGCCAGTAGTAGCGCAACGAGTTTGAATTCACCCCTCCACTTT	CASSSATSLNSPLHF
TRBV10-3	.	.	TRBJ2-6	TGTGCCATCAACGGGGTCGGGGCCAACGTCCTGACTTTC	CAINGVGANVLTF
TRBV5-4	.	TRBD1	TRBJ1-1	TGTGCCAGCAGCTTGGCCGGGACAGGGTACACTGAAGCTTTCTTT	CASSLAGTGYTEAFF
TRBV5-6	.	TRBD2	TRBJ2-5	TGTGCCAGCAGCTTGGCTTTGCGGGGGGACGGGGAGACCCAGTACTTC	CASSLALRGDGETQYF
TRBV3-1/TRBV3-2	.	TRBD1	TRBJ1-2	TGTGCCAGCAGCCCCCCTGTAGGGACAGGGGTTTACACCTTC	CASSPPVGTGVYTF
TRBV29-1	.	TRBD1	TRBJ1-2	TGCAGCGGGTGGACAGGCACGGGTGGCTACACCTTC	CSGWTGTGGYTF
TRBV9	.	TRBD1	TRBJ1-2	TGTGCCAGCAGCCCGAGAGACAGGGATGGCGGCTACACCTTC	CASSPRDRDGGYTF
TRBV11-3	.	.	TRBJ2-7	TGTGCCAGCAGCTTAGAACGGCCCAGGATTTGGGTGGAGCAGTACTTC	CASSLERPRIWVEQYF
TRBV6-5	.	TRBD1	TRBJ2-3	TGTGCCCTCCGCCGTCTCAGGGGGTCCACAGATACGCAGTATTTT	CALRRLRGSTDTQYF